This passage covers 9 T cell receptor beta chains from one sample sequenced in a study of T cells in localized non-small cell lung cancer. Clones were read by immunoSEQ multiplex PCR, and TCRdb kept only the in-frame ones, dropping some. The repertoire holds about 11,000 clones, with over 75% as singletons. The sequencing here drew on peripheral blood, taken before any cancer treatment. The receptor source for this set is a male donor aged 60 or over with stage I lung adenocarcinoma.

V and J are TRBV28 and TRBJ2-1, with TRBD2 matching 9 bases. Unmatched junction bases numbered 7, after V lost 8 bases and J lost 5 bases. Germline V CDR1 and CDR2: MDHEN, SYDVKM. This CDR3 comprises 14 residues. CDR3 bases: TGTGCCAGCTTTACTAGCGGGCGTAACAATGAGCAGTTCTTC. Residues: CASFTSGRNNEQFF.

CDR3 in amino acids: CASSPGVVSLGEKLFF. CDR3 DNA: TGTGCCAGCAGCCCCGGGGTAGTTTCTCTGGGGGAAAAACTGTTTTTT. The V call is TRBV7-9, the J call TRBJ1-4; D is unclear. The CDR3 consists of 16 residues. The V and J ends lost 5 bases and 8 bases respectively, with 21 bases between them. Germline-derived CDR1 and CDR2 are SEHNR and FQNEAQ (reference sequence).

The chain carries TRBV7-2 and TRBJ1-3, with unresolved D. The germline gives CDR1 SGHTA, CDR2 FQGNSA. This CDR3 has 13 amino acids. The V and J ends lost 6 bases and 3 bases respectively, with 9 bases between them. The CDR3 DNA is TGTGCCAGCAGAGTGGCCGGTGGAAACACCATATATTTT. Protein product: CASRVAGGNTIYF.

The chain uses TRBV6-5 and TRBJ2-7; 10 nucleotides align to TRBD1. Germline-derived CDR1 and CDR2 are MNHEY and SVGAGI. The CDR3 extends over 15 amino acids. With V trimmed by 5 bases and J by 5 bases, 9 bases remained unmatched. CDR3 bases: TGTGCCAGCAGTACGGGGACAGGGGAAATCCACGAGCAGTACTTC. It yields the protein CASSTGTGEIHEQYF.

V and J are TRBV7-9 and TRBJ2-1; 10 nucleotides agree with TRBD2. The germline V gene has CDR1 SEHNR and CDR2 FQNEAQ (reference sequence). The V gene end was trimmed by 4 bases and the J gene end by 5 bases; junction bases not matched to a gene: 8. The CDR3 is 16 residues long. CDR3 nucleotides: TGTGCCAGCAGCTACCCCCAGCGGGGGGGAAACAATGAGCAGTTCTTC. Protein sequence: CASSYPQRGGNNEQFF.

This clone appeared once. The chain is built from TRBV21-1 and TRBJ2-7; the D call in the table, TRBD1, was not verified against the DNA. TRBV21-1 is labeled a pseudogene. The CDR3 runs 16 residues. CDR3 DNA sequence: TGTGCCAGCAGCAAAGTTATAGAACAGCCTTCCTACGAGCAGTACTTC. Protein product: CASSKVIEQPSYEQYF.

This clone is termed medium-sized. This chain joins TRBV4-3 and TRBJ1-1; 7 bases line up with TRBD1. Germline V gives CDR1 LGHNA, CDR2 YSLEER. Trimming cost V 4 bases and J 6 bases; bases outside gene matches: 8. This CDR3 has 14 amino acids. The CDR3 here is CASSLRQGGPEAFF. The CDR3 coding sequence is TGCGCCAGCAGCCTCCGACAGGGAGGTCCTGAAGCTTTCTTT.

This sequence joins TRBV9 and TRBJ2-7; a weak D match, TRBD1 (5 bases). This CDR3 has 14 amino acids. Trimming removed 1 base from V and 0 bases from J, with 8 bases in between. Germline V gives CDR1 SGDLS, CDR2 YYNGEE. CDR3 nucleotide sequence: TGTGCCAGCAGCGTAACAGGATTCTCCTACGAGCAGTACTTC. It translates to CASSVTGFSYEQYF.

The DNA of the CDR3 is TGTGCCAGCACCCAGGTGGGGACAGCCTATGGCTACACCTTC. It translates to CASTQVGTAYGYTF. V is TRBV2 and J is TRBJ1-2; 7 bases are a match to TRBD1. Germline CDR1 is SNHLY and CDR2 is FYNNEI. The V and J ends lost 7 bases and 4 bases, in that order; junction bases with no gene match: 9. This CDR3 is built from 14 residues.